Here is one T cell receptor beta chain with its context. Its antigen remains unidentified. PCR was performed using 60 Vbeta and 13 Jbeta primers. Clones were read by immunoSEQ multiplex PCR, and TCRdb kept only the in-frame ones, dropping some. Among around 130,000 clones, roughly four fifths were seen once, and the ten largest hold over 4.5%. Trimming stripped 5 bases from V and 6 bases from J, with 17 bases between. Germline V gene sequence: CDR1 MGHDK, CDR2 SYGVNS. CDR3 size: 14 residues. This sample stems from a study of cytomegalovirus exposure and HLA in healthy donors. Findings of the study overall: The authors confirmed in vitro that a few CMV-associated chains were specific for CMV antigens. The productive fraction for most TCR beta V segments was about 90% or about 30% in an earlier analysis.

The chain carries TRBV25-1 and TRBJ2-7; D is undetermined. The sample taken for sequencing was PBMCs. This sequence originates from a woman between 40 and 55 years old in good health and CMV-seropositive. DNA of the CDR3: TGTGCCAGCAGTCCCAAAATGGCCTCCGTCGAGCAGTACTTC. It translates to CASSPKMASVEQYF.